These T cell receptor beta chains were read from a single sample in a study of PD-L1 blockade in urothelial cancer. Assay: immunoSEQ multiplex PCR; the TCRdb copy retains only in-frame clones and omits some. The sample lists 130,000 or so clones, about four fifths occurring once. The input for sequencing was PBMCs, taken around atezolizumab (anti-PD-L1) treatment. Source of these receptors: a man aged 45-65 years with urothelial cancer. CDR3s include the opening cysteine and the closing phenylalanine or tryptophan. A D gene is named only where the DNA matches it firmly. Clone size is shown for a subset of rows, as once, few, many or a class of expanded clone.

v_call	j_call	d_call	clone_size	cdr3_aa	cdr3_nt
TRBV7-9	TRBJ2-1	TRBD1	-	CASRRDTGTGGPREQFF	TGTGCCAGCAGGCGAGATACCGGGACAGGGGGCCCTAGGGAGCAGTTCTTC
TRBV23-1	TRBJ2-7	TRBD2	-	CASSQPCRLAGLYEQYF	TGCGCCAGCAGTCAACCTTGCAGACTAGCGGGACTTTACGAGCAGTACTTC
TRBV9	TRBJ1-3	TRBD1	few	CASSVVGGAGNTIYF	TGTGCCAGCAGCGTAGTAGGGGGCGCGGGAAACACCATATATTTT
TRBV2	TRBJ2-3	TRBD2	few	CAIGGNTDTQYF	TGTGCCATCGGGGGGAACACAGATACGCAGTATTTT
TRBV30	TRBJ2-2	-	once	CAWSIGISSTGELFF	TGTGCCTGGAGTATCGGAATTTCTAGCACCGGGGAGCTGTTTTTT
TRBV15	TRBJ2-7	-	-	CATSREKGPTSSYEQYF	TGTGCCACCAGCAGAGAGAAGGGGCCAACCTCCTCCTACGAGCAGTACTTC
TRBV5-1	TRBJ2-7	TRBD2	-	CASSLLGLADYEQYF	TGCGCCAGCAGCTTGTTGGGACTAGCGGACTACGAGCAGTACTTC
TRBV15	TRBJ2-1	-	few	CATSSSEIAAYNEQFF	TGTGCCACCAGCAGCTCGGAGATAGCGGCATACAATGAGCAGTTCTTC
TRBV11-1	TRBJ2-7	TRBD2	once	CASSFGGSPSYEQYF	TGTGCCAGCAGCTTCGGCGGGAGCCCCTCCTACGAGCAGTACTTC
TRBV19	TRBJ2-2	TRBD1	-	CASSNRGLRENTGELFF	TGTGCCAGCTCCAACAGGGGGCTTAGGGAGAACACCGGGGAGCTGTTTTTT
TRBV7-9	TRBJ2-1	-	-	CASNPGDVHNEQFF	TGTGCCAGCAACCCCGGGGATGTACACAATGAGCAGTTCTTC
TRBV18	TRBJ2-2	-	-	CASSPPGLASYGELFF	TGTGCCAGCTCACCACCGGGGCTAGCGAGCTACGGGGAGCTGTTTTTT
TRBV6-5	TRBJ2-3	TRBD1	-	CASSVRGITDTQYF	TGTGCCAGCAGTGTCAGGGGGATCACAGATACGCAGTATTTT
TRBV27	TRBJ2-7	TRBD2	-	CASTRTSGSYEQYF	TGTGCCAGCACCCGGACTAGCGGGAGCTACGAGCAGTACTTC
TRBV5-1	TRBJ2-1	TRBD2	-	CASSLEASGAYNEQFF	TGCGCCAGCAGCTTGGAGGCTAGCGGGGCATACAATGAGCAGTTCTTC
TRBV2	TRBJ1-2	TRBD1	-	CASSAGTGGYGYTF	TGTGCCAGCAGCGCCGGGACAGGGGGCTATGGCTACACCTTC
TRBV18	TRBJ1-2	TRBD1	-	CASSHPGGGDGYTF	TGTGCCAGCTCACACCCAGGGGGAGGAGATGGCTACACCTTC
TRBV30	TRBJ2-7	-	-	CAWSRIGGKEQYF	TGTGCCTGGAGTCGAATCGGGGGTAAAGAGCAGTACTTC
TRBV6-1	TRBJ1-2	TRBD1	-	CASSVSTGMDGYTF	TGTGCCAGCAGTGTCTCGACAGGGATGGATGGCTACACCTTC
TRBV5-1	TRBJ2-3	TRBD2	-	CASSLGLAGGIDTQYF	TGCGCCAGCAGCTTGGGGCTAGCGGGAGGTATAGATACGCAGTATTTT
TRBV7-3	TRBJ2-5	TRBD1	-	CASSRQGAGVQETQYF	TGTGCCAGCAGCCGACAGGGGGCAGGGGTCCAAGAGACCCAGTACTTC
TRBV5-4	TRBJ2-5	TRBD2	-	CASSPGGDQTQYF	TGTGCCAGCAGCCCGGGAGGCGATCAGACCCAGTACTTC
TRBV19	TRBJ1-3	-	few	CASFLNTIYF	TGTGCCAGCTTTCTGAACACCATATATTTT
TRBV10-2	TRBJ1-1	-	-	CASSETGRTEAFF	TGCGCCAGCAGTGAGACGGGTCGTACTGAAGCTTTCTTT
TRBV7-9	TRBJ1-1	TRBD1	-	CASSPRQGANTEAFF	TGTGCCAGCAGCCCCCGACAGGGGGCGAACACTGAAGCTTTCTTT
TRBV7-2	TRBJ1-2	TRBD1	-	CASSLGGGAGYGYTF	TGTGCCAGCAGCTTAGGAGGGGGCGCCGGCTATGGCTACACCTTC
TRBV7-9	TRBJ2-1	-	-	CASTPRGINSYNEQFF	TGTGCCAGCACCCCCCGGGGGATTAACTCCTACAATGAGCAGTTCTTC
TRBV2	TRBJ2-7	-	-	CASGREIVYEQYF	TGTGCCAGCGGACGGGAGATAGTGTACGAGCAGTACTTC
TRBV27	TRBJ2-7	TRBD2	-	CASSYRDGGVEQYF	TGTGCCAGCAGCTACCGGGACGGGGGGGTGGAGCAGTACTTC
TRBV5-4	TRBJ2-7	-	-	CASSPPAAGPYEQYF	TGTGCCAGCAGCCCCCCCGCGGCGGGCCCCTACGAGCAGTACTTC
TRBV25-1	TRBJ2-3	TRBD2	-	CASSIAGVGTDTQYF	TGTGCCAGCAGTATCGCGGGAGTCGGCACAGATACGCAGTATTTT
TRBV15	TRBJ2-5	-	-	CATSRSTQETQYF	TGTGCCACCAGCAGATCTACCCAAGAGACCCAGTACTTC
TRBV6-5	TRBJ2-1	-	-	CASSRTVNEQFF	TGTGCCAGCAGCAGGACAGTCAATGAGCAGTTCTTC
TRBV6-5	TRBJ2-1	-	-	CASRKGLDEYNEQFF	TGTGCCAGCAGAAAGGGACTCGATGAATACAATGAGCAGTTCTTC
TRBV6-1	TRBJ2-1	TRBD2	-	CASSEPRTSGNEQFF	TGTGCCAGCAGTGAACCCCGGACTAGCGGCAATGAGCAGTTCTTC
TRBV5-6	TRBJ1-5	TRBD1	-	CASSLGQGPNQPQHF	TGTGCCAGCAGCTTAGGACAGGGCCCCAATCAGCCCCAGCATTTT
TRBV18	TRBJ1-6	-	once	CASSPRGPAQSPLHF	TGTGCCAGCTCACCAAGGGGCCCGGCGCAATCACCCCTCCACTTT
TRBV28	TRBJ2-5	TRBD2	-	CASSRDRTSRETQYF	TGTGCCAGCAGTCGAGACAGGACTAGCCGGGAGACCCAGTACTTC
TRBV10-3	TRBJ2-3	TRBD2	-	CAIRTSGSTDTQYF	TGTGCCATCCGGACTAGCGGTAGCACAGATACGCAGTATTTT
TRBV5-1	TRBJ2-1	-	-	CASRDTSSYNEQFF	TGCGCCAGCAGGGACACGAGCTCCTACAATGAGCAGTTCTTC
TRBV7-7	TRBJ2-5	TRBD2	-	CASSSGGRGETQYF	TGTGCTAGCAGCTCGGGAGGGCGGGGAGAGACCCAGTACTTC
TRBV2	TRBJ2-1	-	once	CASSERGGLALTEQFF	TGTGCCAGCAGTGAAAGGGGAGGTCTAGCGCTCACGGAGCAGTTCTTC
TRBV27	TRBJ2-2	TRBD2	-	CASSFTPGLVSTGELFF	TGTGCCAGCAGTTTTACTCCGGGACTAGTTAGCACCGGGGAGCTGTTTTTT
TRBV6-1	TRBJ2-4	-	-	CASGEGGPAKNIQYF	TGTGCCAGCGGTGAAGGAGGGCCAGCCAAAAACATTCAGTACTTC
TRBV14	TRBJ2-7	TRBD1	few	CASSQQTGGPYEQYF	TGTGCCAGCAGCCAACAGACAGGGGGACCCTACGAGCAGTACTTC
TRBV28	TRBJ1-1	-	-	CASSLGAREAFF	TGTGCCAGCAGTTTAGGGGCAAGAGAAGCTTTCTTT
TRBV2	TRBJ2-1	TRBD1	once	CASMPGQGAYNEQFF	TGTGCCAGCATGCCGGGACAGGGGGCATACAATGAGCAGTTCTTC
TRBV29-1	TRBJ2-7	TRBD1	once	CSVQTGVEQYF	TGCAGCGTTCAAACAGGGGTCGAGCAGTACTTC
TRBV5-5	TRBJ2-3	-	once	CASSIHTDTQYF	TGTGCCAGCAGCATTCACACAGATACGCAGTATTTT
TRBV7-3	TRBJ2-1	TRBD1	-	CASSPMGQRKSEQFF	TGTGCCAGCAGCCCGATGGGACAGAGGAAGAGTGAGCAGTTCTTC
TRBV18	TRBJ2-7	TRBD1	few	CASSPSGTGNYEQYF	TGTGCCAGCTCACCATCCGGGACAGGGAACTACGAGCAGTACTTC